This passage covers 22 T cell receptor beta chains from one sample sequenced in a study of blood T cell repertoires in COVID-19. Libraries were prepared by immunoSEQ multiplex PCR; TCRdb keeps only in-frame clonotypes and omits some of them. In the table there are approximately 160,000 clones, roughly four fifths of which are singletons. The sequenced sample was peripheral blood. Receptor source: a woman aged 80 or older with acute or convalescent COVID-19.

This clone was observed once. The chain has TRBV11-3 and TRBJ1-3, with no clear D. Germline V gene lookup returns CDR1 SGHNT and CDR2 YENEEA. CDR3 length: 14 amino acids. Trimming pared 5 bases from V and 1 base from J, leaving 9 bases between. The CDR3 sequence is CASSRRDSGNTIYF. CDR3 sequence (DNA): TGTGCCAGCAGCAGACGGGATTCTGGAAACACCATATATTTT.

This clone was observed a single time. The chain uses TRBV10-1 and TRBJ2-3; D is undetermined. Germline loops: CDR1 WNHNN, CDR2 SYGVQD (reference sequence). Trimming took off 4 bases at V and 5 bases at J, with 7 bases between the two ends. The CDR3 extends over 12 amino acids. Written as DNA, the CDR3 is TGCGCCAGCAGTGGACCGGGAGATACGCAGTATTTT. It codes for CASSGPGDTQYF.

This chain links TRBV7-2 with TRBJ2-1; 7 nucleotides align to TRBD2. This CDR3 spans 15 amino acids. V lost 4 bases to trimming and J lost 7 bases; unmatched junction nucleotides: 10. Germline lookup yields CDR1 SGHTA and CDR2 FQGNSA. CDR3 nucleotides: TGTGCCAGCAGCTGGGGGGGTATAGTTAGGAATGAGCAGTTCTTC. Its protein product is CASSWGGIVRNEQFF.

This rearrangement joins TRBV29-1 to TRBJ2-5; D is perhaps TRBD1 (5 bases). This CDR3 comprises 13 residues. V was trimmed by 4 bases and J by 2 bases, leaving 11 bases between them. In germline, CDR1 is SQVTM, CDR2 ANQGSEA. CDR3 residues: CSVGGPPQETQYF. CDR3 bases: TGCAGCGTTGGGGGCCCCCCACAAGAGACCCAGTACTTC.

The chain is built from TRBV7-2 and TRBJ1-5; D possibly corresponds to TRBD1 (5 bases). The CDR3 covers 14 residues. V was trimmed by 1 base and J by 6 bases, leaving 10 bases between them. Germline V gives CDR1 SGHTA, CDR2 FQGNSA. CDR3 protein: CASSLVRQGQPQHF. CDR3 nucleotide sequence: TGTGCCAGCAGCTTAGTTCGGCAGGGTCAGCCCCAGCATTTT.

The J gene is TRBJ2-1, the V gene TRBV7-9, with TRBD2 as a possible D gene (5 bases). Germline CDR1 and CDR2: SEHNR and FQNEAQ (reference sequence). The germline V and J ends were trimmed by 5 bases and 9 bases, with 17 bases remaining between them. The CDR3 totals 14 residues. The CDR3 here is CASSLGRSVSEQFF. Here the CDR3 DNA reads TGTGCCAGCAGCCTAGGACGTAGCGTTTCTGAGCAGTTCTTC.

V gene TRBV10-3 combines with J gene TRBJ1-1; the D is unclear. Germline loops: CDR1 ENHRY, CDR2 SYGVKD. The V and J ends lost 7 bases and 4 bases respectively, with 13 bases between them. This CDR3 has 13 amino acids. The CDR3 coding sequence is TGTGCCATCATTCCGGGTGGGAGCACTGAAGCTTTCTTT. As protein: CAIIPGGSTEAFF.

CDR3 sequence (DNA): TGTGCCAGCAGTTTAACATTAGGAGGGGAAGCAACTAATGAAAAACTGTTTTTT. This encodes CASSLTLGGEATNEKLFF. This chain joins TRBV27 and TRBJ1-4; tentative D call: TRBD1 (5 bases). Trimming left V 2 bases short and J 0 bases short, with 16 bases between. The germline CDR1 and CDR2 sequences are MNHEY and SMNVEV (reference sequence). This CDR3 comprises 18 residues.

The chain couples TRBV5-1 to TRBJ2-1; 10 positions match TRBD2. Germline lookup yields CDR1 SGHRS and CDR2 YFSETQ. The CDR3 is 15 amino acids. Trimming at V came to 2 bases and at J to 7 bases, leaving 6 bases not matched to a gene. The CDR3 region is CASSFGLAALNEQFF. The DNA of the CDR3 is TGCGCCAGCAGCTTCGGACTAGCGGCCCTTAATGAGCAGTTCTTC. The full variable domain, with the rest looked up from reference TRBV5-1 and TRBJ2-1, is KAGVTQTPRYLIKTRGQQVTLSCSPISGHRSVSWYQQTPGQGLQFLFEYFSETQRNKGNFPGRFSGRQFSNSRSEMNVSTLELGDSALYLCASSFGLAALNEQFFGPGTRLTVL.

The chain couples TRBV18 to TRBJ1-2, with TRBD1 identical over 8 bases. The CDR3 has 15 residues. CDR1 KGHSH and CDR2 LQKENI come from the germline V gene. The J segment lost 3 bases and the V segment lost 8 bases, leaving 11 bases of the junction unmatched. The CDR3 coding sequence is TGTGCCAGCACGGGGCAGGGGGCGGTCGACTATGGCTACACCTTC. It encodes CASTGQGAVDYGYTF.

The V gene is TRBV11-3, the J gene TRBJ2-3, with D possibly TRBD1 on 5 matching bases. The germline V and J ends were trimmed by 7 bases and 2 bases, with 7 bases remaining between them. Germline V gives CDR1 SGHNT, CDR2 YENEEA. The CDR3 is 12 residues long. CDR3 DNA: TGTGCCAGCAAGGACAACACAGATACGCAGTATTTT. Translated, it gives CASKDNTDTQYF.

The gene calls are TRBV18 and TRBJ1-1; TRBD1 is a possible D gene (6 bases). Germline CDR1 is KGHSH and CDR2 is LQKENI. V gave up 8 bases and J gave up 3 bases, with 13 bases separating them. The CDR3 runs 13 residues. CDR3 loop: CASTQGKDTEAFF. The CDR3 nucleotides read TGTGCCAGCACCCAGGGGAAGGACACTGAAGCTTTCTTT.

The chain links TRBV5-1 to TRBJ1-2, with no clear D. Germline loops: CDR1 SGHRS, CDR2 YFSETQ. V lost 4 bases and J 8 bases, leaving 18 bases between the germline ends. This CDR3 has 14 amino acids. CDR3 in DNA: TGCGCCAGCAGCCTTGTGGGAGGAGATCGGGGCTACACCTTC. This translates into CASSLVGGDRGYTF.

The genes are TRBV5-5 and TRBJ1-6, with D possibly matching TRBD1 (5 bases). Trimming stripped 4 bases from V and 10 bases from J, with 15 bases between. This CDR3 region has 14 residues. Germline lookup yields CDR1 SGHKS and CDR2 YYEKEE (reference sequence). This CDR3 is CASSRGSGESPLHF. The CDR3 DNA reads TGTGCCAGCAGCCGGGGGTCAGGAGAATCACCCCTCCACTTT.

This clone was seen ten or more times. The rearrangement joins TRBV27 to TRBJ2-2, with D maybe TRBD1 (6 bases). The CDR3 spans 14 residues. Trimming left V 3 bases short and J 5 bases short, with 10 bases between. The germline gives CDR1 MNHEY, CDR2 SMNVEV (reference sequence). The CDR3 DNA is TGTGCCAGCAGTTTGTACAGGGAAACCGGGGAGCTGTTTTTT. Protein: CASSLYRETGELFF.

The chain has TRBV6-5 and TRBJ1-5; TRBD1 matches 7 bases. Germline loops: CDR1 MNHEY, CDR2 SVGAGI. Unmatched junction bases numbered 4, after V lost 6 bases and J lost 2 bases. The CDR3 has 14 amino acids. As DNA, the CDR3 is TGTGCCAGCAGATTTACAGGGGGCAATCAGCCCCAGCATTTT. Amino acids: CASRFTGGNQPQHF.

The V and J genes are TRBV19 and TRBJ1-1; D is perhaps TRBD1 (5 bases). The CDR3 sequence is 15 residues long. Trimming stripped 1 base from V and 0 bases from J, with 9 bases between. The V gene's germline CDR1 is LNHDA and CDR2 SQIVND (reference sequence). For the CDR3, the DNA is TGTGCCAGTAGTATAGTCGCAGGGATGAACACTGAAGCTTTCTTT. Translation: CASSIVAGMNTEAFF.

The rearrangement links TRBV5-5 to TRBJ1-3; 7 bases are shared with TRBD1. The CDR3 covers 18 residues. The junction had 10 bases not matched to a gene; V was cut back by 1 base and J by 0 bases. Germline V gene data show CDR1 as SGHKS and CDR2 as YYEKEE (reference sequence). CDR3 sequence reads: CASSLNPGQDDSGNTIYF. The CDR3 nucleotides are TGTGCCAGCAGCTTGAATCCTGGACAGGACGACTCTGGAAACACCATATATTTT.

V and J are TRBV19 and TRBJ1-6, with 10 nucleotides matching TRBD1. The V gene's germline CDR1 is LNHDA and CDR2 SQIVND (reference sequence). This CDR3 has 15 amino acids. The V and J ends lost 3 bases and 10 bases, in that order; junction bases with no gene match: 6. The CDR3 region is CASSMGDRGKSPLHF. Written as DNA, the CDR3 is TGTGCCAGTAGTATGGGGGACAGGGGTAAGTCACCCCTCCACTTT.

The CDR3 DNA reads TGTGCCAGCAGCCAAGGTGAACTAGCGGGGTACACCGGGGAGCTGTTTTTT. It codes for CASSQGELAGYTGELFF. J is TRBJ2-2 and V is TRBV4-2; the match to TRBD2 covers 10 bases. The V and J ends lost 1 base and 3 bases, in that order; junction bases with no gene match: 5. The V gene's germline CDR1 is LGHNA and CDR2 YNFKEQ. This CDR3 has 17 amino acids.

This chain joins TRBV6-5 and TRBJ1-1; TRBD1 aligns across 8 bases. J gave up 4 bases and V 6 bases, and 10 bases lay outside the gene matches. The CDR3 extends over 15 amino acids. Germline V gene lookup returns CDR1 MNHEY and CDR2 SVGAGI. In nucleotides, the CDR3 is TGTGCCAGCAGATACCGCTCAGGGGGCGGCACTGAAGCTTTCTTT. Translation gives CASRYRSGGGTEAFF.

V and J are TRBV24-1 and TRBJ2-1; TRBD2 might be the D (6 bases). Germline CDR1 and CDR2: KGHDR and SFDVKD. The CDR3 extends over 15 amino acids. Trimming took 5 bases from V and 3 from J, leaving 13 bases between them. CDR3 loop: CATSVGLARYNEQFF. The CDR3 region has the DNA TGTGCCACCAGTGTCGGGCTAGCGCGCTACAATGAGCAGTTCTTC.